This passage covers 5 T cell receptor beta chains from one sample sequenced in a study of patients and donors after allogeneic stem cell transplantation (dated by TCRdb to between 2020 and 2021). The library relied on RT-PCR. Data came from a NextSeq 550. The public reads were run again by TCRdb, first through fastp at Q25 and then through MiXCR, and only productive beta chains were kept. Merged by CDR3 protein, the rows form single entries marked with the most common genes and DNA. For this sample there are roughly 880,000 distinct CDR3 sequences; about a sixth appear just once. Roughly 6% of the sample is taken by the ten largest. The material sequenced was blood, either unsorted or a sorted T cell fraction (not recorded which). Receptors were obtained from a human donor who was either an allogeneic HSCT recipient or a stem cell or donor lymphocyte infusion donor (not recorded which). It is not recorded whose cells these are; they may come from a transplant donor.

This clonotype occurred a few times. V gene TRBV29-1 combines with J gene TRBJ2-7; 9 bases are a match to TRBD1. Per the germline V gene, CDR1 is SQVTM and CDR2 is ANQGSEA. The CDR3 has 13 residues. After removal of 6 bases from V and 4 bases from J, the junction contained 7 bases not matched to a gene. The CDR3 DNA reads as TGCAGCGTCGGTGACAGGGGGGGATACGAGCAGTACTTC. Protein sequence: CSVGDRGGYEQYF.

In its sample, this clonotype was seen a few times. The rearrangement uses TRBV14 and TRBJ2-1; TRBD1 might be the D (6 bases). CDR3 size: 18 residues. The germline CDR1 and CDR2 sequences are SGHDN and FVKESK. Trimming pared 1 base from V and 4 bases from J, leaving 20 bases between. The CDR3: CASSQAWGKQGRYNEQFF. The CDR3 region has the DNA TGTGCCAGCAGCCAAGCTTGGGGTAAACAGGGAAGGTACAATGAGCAGTTCTTC.

V usage is TRBV10-3 and J usage is TRBJ1-2, with D possibly being TRBD1 (6 bases). Looked up from germline, CDR1 is ENHRY and CDR2 is SYGVKD. The CDR3 is made up of 14 amino acids. Trimming took 3 bases from V and 7 from J, leaving 15 bases between them. This chain's CDR3 is CAISDDRRGIGYTF. CDR3 nucleotide sequence: TGTGCCATCAGTGACGACAGGAGAGGGATTGGCTACACCTTC.

This clonotype was recorded at least ten times. The chain combines TRBV12-3 or TRBV12-4 with TRBJ2-1, with 9 bases matching TRBD1. V lost 8 bases, J lost 9 bases, and 8 bases stayed unmatched. This CDR3 contains 13 residues. CDR3 bases: TGTGCCAGCTTGGGACAGGGTGGTACTGAGCAGTTCTTC. This translates into CASLGQGGTEQFF.

This clonotype was recorded at least ten times. The chain uses TRBV5-1 and TRBJ2-3; 9 bases agree with TRBD1. The CDR3 is made up of 15 amino acids. The V segment lost 3 bases and the J segment 4 bases; nucleotides outside the gene matches: 6. The V gene's germline CDR1 is SGHRS and CDR2 YFSETQ. The CDR3, as DNA: TGCGCCAGCAGCTCCGGGACAGGGCTTTCAGATACGCAGTATTTT. Translation: CASSSGTGLSDTQYF.